This T cell receptor beta chain stems from a study of T-cell reconstitution after alpha-beta-depleted transplantation in children. This CDR3 has 18 residues. Trimming left V 2 bases short and J 5 bases short, with 22 bases between. The germline CDR1 and CDR2 sequences are SGHAT and FQDESV (reference sequence). Unique molecular identifiers were incorporated when the TCRbeta library was constructed. From the PCR reads, TCRdb called clonotypes with MiXCR, one entry per CDR3 protein. The repertoire holds 75,000 to 80,000 distinct CDR3 sequences, 15% to 20% seen once, with approximately 55% in the top ten.

The specimen was PBMCs, mostly from graft donor cells, collected 360 days after TCRalphabeta/CD19-depleted stem cell transplant. The sequence was collected from a male patient aged 2 to 10 who had a stem cell transplant for acute lymphoblastic leukemia, so the T cells may come from the graft donor. The V gene is TRBV11-1, the J gene TRBJ2-4, with TRBD1 as a possible D gene (5 bases). In DNA form, the CDR3 reads TGTGCCAGCAGCTTATATCCCCACCCCTTAACAGGTGAAAACATTCAGTACTTC. This sequence encodes CASSLYPHPLTGENIQYF.